These 8 T cell receptor beta chains originate from one sample sequenced in a study of blood T cell repertoires in COVID-19. Clones were read by immunoSEQ multiplex PCR, and TCRdb kept only the in-frame ones, dropping some. The profile shows approximately 290,000 clones, roughly nine tenths of them singletons. Sequencing was done on a sample of peripheral blood. The receptors come from a woman aged 25 to 39 with COVID-19, enrolled during active disease.

This chain connects TRBV19 to TRBJ2-3, with a weak D call TRBD1 (5 bases). Looked up from germline, CDR1 is LNHDA and CDR2 is SQIVND (reference sequence). This CDR3 region has 15 residues. V shed 2 bases and J shed 10 bases, with 19 bases lying between them. The CDR3 loop reads CASSIWGTGPTAQYF. The CDR3, as DNA: TGTGCCAGTAGTATATGGGGAACAGGCCCCACCGCGCAGTATTTT.

The chain has TRBV30 and TRBJ1-2; D might be TRBD1 (5 bases). Germline CDR1 is GTSNPN and CDR2 is SVGIG (reference sequence). The CDR3 has 15 residues. V was shortened by 1 base and J by 4 bases, with 16 bases between the two germline ends. The CDR3 coding sequence is TGTGCCTGGAGTGGTCAAGGTTATCAGGGCTATGGCTACACCTTC. This encodes CAWSGQGYQGYGYTF.

The V call is TRBV15, the J call TRBJ2-1, with a possible D match to TRBD2 (7 bases). Germline loops: CDR1 LNHNV, CDR2 YYDKDF (reference sequence). V gave up 5 bases and J gave up 6 bases, with 20 bases separating them. The CDR3 has 16 residues. Written as DNA, the CDR3 is TGTGCCACCAGCTTGGAGGTACTGGGGGGGCTCAATGAGCAGTTCTTC. This encodes CATSLEVLGGLNEQFF. Together with reference TRBV15 and TRBJ2-1, the CDR3 gives the full variable domain: DAMVIQNPRYQVTQFGKPVTLSCSQTLNHNVMYWYQQKSSQAPKLLFHYYDKDFNNEADTPDNFQSRRPNTSFCFLDIRSPGLGDTAMYLCATSLEVLGGLNEQFFGPGTRLTVL.

A note on this clone: At one end, the junction sequence differs from germline, possibly due to a read error. This chain links TRBV30 with TRBJ1-1; D unclear. The CDR3 is made up of 13 amino acids. The germline CDR1 and CDR2 sequences are GTSNPN and SVGIG (reference sequence). DNA for the CDR3: TGTGCCCGGAGGTCGGGGATGAACACTGAAGCTTTCTTT. It codes for CARRSGMNTEAFF.

This chain joins TRBV7-2 and TRBJ1-1, with 7 bases that match TRBD1. Germline CDR1 SGHTA, CDR2 FQGNSA. Germline trimming cut 3 bases from V and 0 bases from J; bases unmatched to any gene: 1. This CDR3 has 14 amino acids. DNA of the CDR3: TGTGCCAGCAGCTTTACAGGGGTGAACACTGAAGCTTTCTTT. Translating gives CASSFTGVNTEAFF.

The chain combines TRBV9 with TRBJ1-1; no clear D gene. The ends were cut back, 9 bases at V and 3 bases at J, with 15 bases in the middle. This CDR3 has 13 residues. Germline lookup yields CDR1 SGDLS and CDR2 YYNGEE. CDR3: CAKHRGCDTEAFF. CDR3 in DNA: TGTGCCAAGCACCGGGGATGCGACACTGAAGCTTTCTTT.

V usage is TRBV11-3 and J usage is TRBJ2-3; tentative D call: TRBD1 (6 bases). Looked up from germline, CDR1 is SGHNT and CDR2 is YENEEA. The CDR3 totals 15 residues. V lost 5 bases and J lost 2, with 14 bases in between. CDR3 residues: CASSALGQPTDTQYF. CDR3 DNA sequence: TGTGCCAGCAGCGCCCTAGGACAGCCCACAGATACGCAGTATTTT.

V and J are TRBV19 and TRBJ1-1; possible D gene TRBD1, 5 bases. Germline CDR1 is LNHDA and CDR2 is SQIVND (reference sequence). The V end lost 1 base, the J end lost 5 bases, and 11 bases lay between the germline ends. The CDR3 is made up of 14 amino acids. The CDR3 sequence: CASSIVTKGTEAFF. CDR3 in DNA: TGTGCCAGTAGTATAGTGACGAAGGGGACTGAAGCTTTCTTT.